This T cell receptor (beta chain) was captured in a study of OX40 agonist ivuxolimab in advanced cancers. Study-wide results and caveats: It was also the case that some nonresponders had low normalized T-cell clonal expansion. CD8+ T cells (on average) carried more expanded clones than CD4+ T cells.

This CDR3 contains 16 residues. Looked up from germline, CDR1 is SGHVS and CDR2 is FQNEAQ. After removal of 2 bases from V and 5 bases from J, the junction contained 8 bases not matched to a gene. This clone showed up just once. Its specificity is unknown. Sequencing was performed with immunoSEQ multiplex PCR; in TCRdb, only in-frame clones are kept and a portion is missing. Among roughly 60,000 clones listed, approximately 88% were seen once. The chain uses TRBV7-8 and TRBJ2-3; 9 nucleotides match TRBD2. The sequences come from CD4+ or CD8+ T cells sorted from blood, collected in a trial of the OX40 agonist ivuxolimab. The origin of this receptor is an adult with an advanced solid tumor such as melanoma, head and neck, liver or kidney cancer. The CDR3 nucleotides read TGTGCCAGCAGCTTATTAGCGGGGGAGGGAGGAGATACGCAGTATTTT. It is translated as CASSLLAGEGGDTQYF.